Shown below are 17 T cell receptor beta chains from a single sample sequenced in a study of T-cell reconstitution after alpha-beta-depleted transplantation in children. Construction of the TCRbeta library involved unique molecular identifiers. TCRdb reanalysed the PCR reads using MiXCR and keeps one entry per CDR3 protein. Of roughly 500,000 distinct CDR3 sequences in the sample, approximately 30% were seen once. The sample here was PBMCs from the stem cell graft donor, taken from the stem cell graft. The receptors were gathered from a human donor who donated a stem cell graft to a child with aplastic anemia.

The rearrangement joins TRBV20-1 to TRBJ2-3; 8 positions agree with TRBD2. This CDR3 comprises 16 residues. The germline V gene encodes CDR1 DFQATT and CDR2 SNEGSKA (reference sequence). V trimming: 4 bases; J trimming: 1 base; junction bases outside the gene matches: 10. This CDR3 is CSAIWREASRTDTQYF. In DNA form, the CDR3 reads TGCAGTGCTATTTGGCGGGAGGCCTCCCGCACAGATACGCAGTATTTT.

There are a few counts of this clonotype. This chain joins TRBV13 and TRBJ2-5; 8 nucleotides agree with TRBD1. This CDR3 spans 18 amino acids. The V gene end was trimmed by 5 bases and the J gene end by 6 bases; junction bases not matched to a gene: 20. From germline, CDR1 is PRHDT and CDR2 FYEKMQ (reference sequence). CDR3 loop: CASSLRVWDGQGGKTQYF. CDR3 in DNA: TGTGCCAGCAGCCTTAGGGTATGGGACGGACAGGGTGGAAAGACCCAGTACTTC.

This chain links TRBV9 with TRBJ2-7, with a tentative D call TRBD2 (5 bases). CDR1 is SGDLS and CDR2 is YYNGEE in the germline V gene. Between the trimmed V and J ends, which lost 4 bases and 2 bases, there was a span of 10 bases. The CDR3 extends over 13 amino acids. The CDR3 DNA sequence: TGTGCCAGCAGCCCGGGATCAACCTACGAGCAGTACTTC. Its translation: CASSPGSTYEQYF.

The chain employs TRBV24-1 and TRBJ1-1; 10 nucleotides line up with TRBD1. After removal of 5 bases from V and 4 bases from J, the junction contained 0 bases not matched to a gene. The CDR3 has 13 residues. The V gene's germline CDR1 is KGHDR and CDR2 SFDVKD. The CDR3 here is CATSGTGGTEAFF. The CDR3 nucleotides read TGTGCCACCAGTGGGACAGGGGGCACTGAAGCTTTCTTT.

The V call is TRBV30, the J call TRBJ1-1, with TRBD1 as a possible D gene (6 bases). V lost 5 bases and J lost 8, with 15 bases in between. The germline V gene encodes CDR1 GTSNPN and CDR2 SVGIG (reference sequence). The CDR3 runs to 12 residues. The CDR3 nucleotides are TGTGCCTGGGTCGGGACAAAAGCAGAAGCTTTCTTT. Protein sequence: CAWVGTKAEAFF. Filled out from reference TRBV30 and TRBJ1-1, the complete variable domain reads SQTIHQWPATLVQPVGSPLSLECTVEGTSNPNLYWYRQAAGRGLQLLFYSVGIGQISSEVPQNLSASRPQDRQFILSSKKLLLSDSGFYLCAWVGTKAEAFFGQGTRLTVV.

The CDR3 DNA follows: TGTGCCAGCAGTTTAGTAGGGGCAGGGTTTGCCAATGAGCAGTTCTTC. This gives the protein CASSLVGAGFANEQFF. This sequence joins TRBV27 and TRBJ2-1; tentative D call: TRBD1 (5 bases). The CDR3 loop spans 16 amino acids. Trimming took 2 bases from V and 6 from J, leaving 17 bases between them. Germline V gene data show CDR1 as MNHEY and CDR2 as SMNVEV (reference sequence).

J is TRBJ1-4 and V is TRBV5-4; D uncertain. V gave up 0 bases and J gave up 5 bases, with 11 bases separating them. The germline V gene encodes CDR1 SGHNT and CDR2 YYREEE (reference sequence). CDR3 length: 15 amino acids. CDR3 protein: CASSLGGTPNEKLFF. The CDR3 coding sequence is TGTGCCAGCAGCTTGGGTGGCACTCCCAATGAAAAACTGTTTTTT.

The rearrangement joins TRBV4-3 to TRBJ2-1, with 7 bases that match TRBD2. Germline CDR1 reads LGHNA; CDR2 reads YSLEER. This CDR3 spans 16 amino acids. V shed 0 bases, J shed 5 bases, and the junction held 7 bases outside the gene matches. The CDR3 sequence: CASSQEWLADHNEQFF. CDR3 bases: TGCGCCAGCAGCCAAGAATGGCTAGCGGACCACAATGAGCAGTTCTTC.

This clonotype was counted between two and nine times. V gene TRBV28 combines with J gene TRBJ1-2; no firm D call. The V and J ends lost 6 bases and 4 bases respectively, with 6 bases between them. From germline, CDR1 is MDHEN and CDR2 SYDVKM. This CDR3 has 11 residues. The CDR3 sequence is CASSWAYGYTF. DNA for the CDR3: TGTGCCAGCAGCTGGGCCTATGGCTACACCTTC.

The chain has TRBV24-1 and TRBJ2-4; TRBD1 aligns across 8 bases. Germline trimming cut 6 bases from V and 5 bases from J; bases unmatched to any gene: 5. CDR3 length: 14 residues. Per germline, CDR1 KGHDR and CDR2 SFDVKD. Here the CDR3 DNA reads TGTGCCACCAGTACAGGGGGAACCCAAAACATTCAGTACTTC. Protein product: CATSTGGTQNIQYF.

The CDR3 bases are TGCAGCGTGGATACAGCTTTCTTT. Its translation: CSVDTAFF. The chain recombines TRBV29-1 with TRBJ1-1; no clear D. Trimming pared 6 bases from V and 10 bases from J, leaving 6 bases between. Germline V lookup: CDR1 SQVTM, CDR2 ANQGSEA. There are 8 residues in the CDR3.

This clonotype was picked up a small number of times. The V and J genes are TRBV6-1 and TRBJ2-7; 8 nucleotides align to TRBD2. This CDR3 has 15 residues. Germline V CDR1 and CDR2: MNHNS, SASEGT. Trimming removed 7 bases from V and 0 bases from J; junction bases left unmatched: 8. The CDR3 region is CASTSGQHYSYEQYV. The CDR3 nucleotides are TGTGCCAGCACTAGCGGGCAGCATTACTCCTACGAGCAGTACGTC.

This chain connects TRBV7-9 to TRBJ2-5, with 9 positions matching TRBD2. The CDR3 totals 15 residues. The germline CDR1 and CDR2 sequences are SEHNR and FQNEAQ (reference sequence). V gave up 2 bases and J gave up 4 bases; unmatched junction bases: 5. The CDR3 nucleotides read TGTGCCAGCAGCTTATCGCCAGCGGGGGGAGAGACCCAGTACTTC. Amino acid sequence: CASSLSPAGGETQYF.

This clonotype showed up just once. The chain is built from TRBV9 and TRBJ2-2; D is ambiguous. The CDR3 contains 13 residues. Germline CDR1 is SGDLS and CDR2 is YYNGEE. Trimming took 0 bases from V and 6 from J, leaving 6 bases between them. In DNA, the CDR3 is TGTGCCAGCAGCGTAGTTGCCCCCGGGGAGCTGTTTTTT. Its protein product is CASSVVAPGELFF.

This clonotype was seen a handful of times. V gene TRBV7-2 combines with J gene TRBJ2-3; unclear D gene. The germline V and J ends were trimmed by 1 base and 2 bases, with 16 bases remaining between them. Germline assignment: CDR1 SGHTA and CDR2 FQGNSA. The CDR3 contains 17 residues. The CDR3 nucleotides read TGTGCCAGCAGCTTAGGTGGCACCAGGTCCTCCACAGATACGCAGTATTTT. Encoded protein: CASSLGGTRSSTDTQYF.

This chain links TRBV5-6 with TRBJ1-1; 10 positions agree with TRBD1. With V trimmed by 2 bases and J by 3 bases, 1 base remained unmatched. This CDR3 is 14 amino acids long. Per germline, CDR1 SGHDT and CDR2 YYEEEE. The DNA for the CDR3 is TGTGCCAGCAGCTTCGGGACAGGGGACACTGAAGCTTTCTTT. Its protein product is CASSFGTGDTEAFF.

Only a few counts were recorded for this clonotype. The chain joins TRBV9 to TRBJ1-2, with D possibly being TRBD1 (6 bases). In germline, CDR1 is SGDLS, CDR2 YYNGEE. Trimming removed 0 bases at V and 8 bases at J, with 17 bases between. This CDR3 region has 15 residues. For the CDR3, the DNA is TGTGCCAGCAGCGTAGCGTCGGGGGGCGCTGGGGGCTACACCTTC. It specifies CASSVASGGAGGYTF.